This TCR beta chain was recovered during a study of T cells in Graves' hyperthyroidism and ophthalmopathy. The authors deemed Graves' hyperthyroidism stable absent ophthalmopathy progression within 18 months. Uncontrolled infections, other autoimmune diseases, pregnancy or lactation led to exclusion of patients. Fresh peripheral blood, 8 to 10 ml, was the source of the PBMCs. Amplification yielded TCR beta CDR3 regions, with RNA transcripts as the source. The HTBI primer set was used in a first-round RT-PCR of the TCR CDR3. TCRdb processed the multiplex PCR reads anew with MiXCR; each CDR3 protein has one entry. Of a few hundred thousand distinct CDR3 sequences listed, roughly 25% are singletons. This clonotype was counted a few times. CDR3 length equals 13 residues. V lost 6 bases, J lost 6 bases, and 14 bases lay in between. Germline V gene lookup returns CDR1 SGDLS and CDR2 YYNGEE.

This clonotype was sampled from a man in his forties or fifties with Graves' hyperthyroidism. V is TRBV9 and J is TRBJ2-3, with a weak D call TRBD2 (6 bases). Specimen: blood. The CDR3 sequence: CASKSTGADTQYF. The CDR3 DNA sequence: TGTGCCAGCAAATCCACGGGAGCTGATACGCAGTATTTT.